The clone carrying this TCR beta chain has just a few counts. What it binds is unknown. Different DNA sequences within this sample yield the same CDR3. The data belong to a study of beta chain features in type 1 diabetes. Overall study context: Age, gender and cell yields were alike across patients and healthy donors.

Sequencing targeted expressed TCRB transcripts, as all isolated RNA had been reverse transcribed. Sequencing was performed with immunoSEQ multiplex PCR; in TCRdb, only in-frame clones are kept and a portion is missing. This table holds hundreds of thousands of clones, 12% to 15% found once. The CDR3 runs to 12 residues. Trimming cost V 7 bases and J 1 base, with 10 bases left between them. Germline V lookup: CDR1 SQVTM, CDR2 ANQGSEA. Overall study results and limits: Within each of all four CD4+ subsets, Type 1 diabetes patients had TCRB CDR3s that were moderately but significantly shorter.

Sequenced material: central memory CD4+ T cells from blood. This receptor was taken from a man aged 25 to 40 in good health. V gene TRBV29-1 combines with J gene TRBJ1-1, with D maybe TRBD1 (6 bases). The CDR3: CSARTANTEAFF. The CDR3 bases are TGCAGCGCCAGGACAGCGAACACTGAAGCTTTCTTT.